This T cell receptor beta chain appears in the sequencing data of a study of T-cell reconstitution after alpha-beta-depleted transplantation in children. TCRbeta library construction was performed incorporating unique molecular identifiers. TCRdb re-derived calls from the PCR reads in MiXCR, one entry per CDR3 protein. Of 300,000 to 400,000 distinct CDR3 sequences detected, about 17% appear once; the ten largest clones hold 35% to 50%. Study-wide results and limits: Roughly two months post-transplant, alpha-beta T cells reportedly originated from several hundred graft clones that had expanded. Newly made T cells mostly supplied T-cell counts and diversity one year after transplant.

This clonotype was detected a few times. Its specificity is not known. V was pared by 5 bases and J by 0 bases, with 11 bases between. The CDR3 has 15 residues. The gene calls are TRBV12-3 or TRBV12-4 and TRBJ1-5; D not certain. This TCR was sampled from a male patient under 10 years old who had a stem cell transplant for acute lymphoblastic leukemia, so the T cells may come from the graft donor. Here the sequenced sample was PBMCs, mostly from graft donor cells, taken 360 days after TCRalphabeta/CD19-depleted stem cell transplant. CDR3 bases: TGTGCCAGCAGTCCTACAGATTATAGCAATCAGCCCCAGCATTTT. This codes for CASSPTDYSNQPQHF.